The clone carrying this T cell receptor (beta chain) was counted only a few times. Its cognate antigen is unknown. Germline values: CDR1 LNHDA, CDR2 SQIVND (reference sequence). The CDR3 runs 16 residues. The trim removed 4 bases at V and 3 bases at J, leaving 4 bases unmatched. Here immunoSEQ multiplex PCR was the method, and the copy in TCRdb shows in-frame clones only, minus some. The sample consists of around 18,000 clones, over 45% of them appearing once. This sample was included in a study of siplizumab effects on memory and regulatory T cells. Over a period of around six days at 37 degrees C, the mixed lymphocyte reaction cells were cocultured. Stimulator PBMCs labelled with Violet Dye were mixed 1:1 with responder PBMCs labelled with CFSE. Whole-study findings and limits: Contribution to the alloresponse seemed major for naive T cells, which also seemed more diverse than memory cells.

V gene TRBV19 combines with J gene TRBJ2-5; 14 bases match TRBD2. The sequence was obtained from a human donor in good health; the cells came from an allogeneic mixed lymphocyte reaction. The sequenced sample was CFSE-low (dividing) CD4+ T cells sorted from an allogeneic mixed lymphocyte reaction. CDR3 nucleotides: TGTGCCAGTAGTAGGACTAGCGGGGGGCCGGAAGAGACCCAGTACTTC. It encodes CASSRTSGGPEETQYF.